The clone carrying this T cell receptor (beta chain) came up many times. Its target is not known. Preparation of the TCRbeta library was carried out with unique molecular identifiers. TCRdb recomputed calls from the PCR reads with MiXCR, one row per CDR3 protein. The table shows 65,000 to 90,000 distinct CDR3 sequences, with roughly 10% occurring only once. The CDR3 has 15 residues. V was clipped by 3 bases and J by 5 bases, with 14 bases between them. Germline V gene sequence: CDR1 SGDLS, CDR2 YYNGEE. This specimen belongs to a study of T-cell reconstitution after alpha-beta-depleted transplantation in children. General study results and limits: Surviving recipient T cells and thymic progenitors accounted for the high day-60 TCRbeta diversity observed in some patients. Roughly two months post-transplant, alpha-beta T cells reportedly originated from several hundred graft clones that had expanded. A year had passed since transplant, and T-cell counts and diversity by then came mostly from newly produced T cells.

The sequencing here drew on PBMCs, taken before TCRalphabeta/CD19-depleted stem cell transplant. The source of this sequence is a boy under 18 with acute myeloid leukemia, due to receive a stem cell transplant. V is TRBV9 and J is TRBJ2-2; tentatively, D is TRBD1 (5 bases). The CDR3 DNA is TGTGCCAGCAGCGGAATAGGGGCTACGACCGGGGAGCTGTTTTTT. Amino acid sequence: CASSGIGATTGELFF.